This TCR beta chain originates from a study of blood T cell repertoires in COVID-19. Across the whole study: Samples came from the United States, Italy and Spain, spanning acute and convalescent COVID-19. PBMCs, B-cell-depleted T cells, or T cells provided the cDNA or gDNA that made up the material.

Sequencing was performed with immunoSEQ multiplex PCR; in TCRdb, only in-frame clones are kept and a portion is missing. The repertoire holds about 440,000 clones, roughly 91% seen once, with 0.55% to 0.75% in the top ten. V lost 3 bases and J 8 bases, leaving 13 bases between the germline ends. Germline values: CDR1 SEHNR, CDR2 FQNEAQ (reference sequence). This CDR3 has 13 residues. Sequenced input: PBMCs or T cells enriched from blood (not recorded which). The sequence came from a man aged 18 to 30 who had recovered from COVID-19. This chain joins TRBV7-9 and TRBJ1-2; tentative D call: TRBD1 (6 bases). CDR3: CASSFQGYGGYTF. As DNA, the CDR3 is TGTGCCAGCAGCTTCCAGGGGTATGGAGGCTACACCTTC.